This entry features one T cell receptor (beta chain) sequence. What it binds is unknown. The sample is drawn from a study of T cells in Graves' hyperthyroidism and ophthalmopathy. General study findings and limits: Most thyroid-expanded clonotypes above 0.001 were also found in blood.

Disease duration was under 3 months in the ophthalmopathy patients, who also had a Clinical Activity Score of at least 3 and a NOSPECS grade of at least 4. Uncontrolled infection, other autoimmune disease, pregnancy or lactation barred patients from enrollment. RNA transcripts provided the source from which TCR beta CDR3 regions were amplified. HTBI primers were employed in a first-round RT-PCR of the TCR CDR3. TCRdb reanalysed the multiplex PCR reads using MiXCR and keeps one entry per CDR3 protein. Found here are around 300,000 distinct CDR3 sequences, approximately 23% of them singletons; the top ten hold around 65%. Germline trimming cut 2 bases from V and 6 bases from J; bases unmatched to any gene: 4. There are 14 residues in the CDR3. Germline V gene data show CDR1 as SGDLS and CDR2 as YYNGEE.

This TCR was recovered from a man aged 30 to 45 with Graves' ophthalmopathy. The sample consisted of blood. V and J are TRBV9 and TRBJ2-1, with 8 bases matching TRBD1. The CDR3 bases are TGTGCCAGCAGCGTCCAACAGGGGGGCAATGAGCAGTTCTTC. Amino acids: CASSVQQGGNEQFF.